This section outlines one T cell receptor (beta chain) sequence together with its context. The antigen is unknown. At the DNA level, this CDR3 is encoded by other sequences in the same sample as well. Only in-frame clones appear in the TCRdb table, and some are missing; sequencing was by immunoSEQ multiplex PCR. Among about 110,000 clones, 70% to 90% were seen once, and the ten largest hold 4.8%. This sample is drawn from a study of T cell responses to AZD1222 COVID-19 vaccine. In germline, CDR1 is MNHEY, CDR2 SMNVEV (reference sequence). The CDR3 is 13 amino acids. The germline V and J ends were trimmed by 0 bases and 2 bases, with 1 base remaining between them. Study-level results: The CD4 TCRs associated with vaccination extended across spike and predominated at 160-218 and 743-854.

The clonotype was recovered from an adult who received the AZD1222 COVID-19 vaccine. V usage is TRBV27 and J usage is TRBJ2-2; D is ambiguous. The sequenced sample was peripheral blood, obtained 28 days after the second AZD1222 dose. In DNA form, the CDR3 reads TGTGCCAGCAGTTTATCTAACACCGGGGAGCTGTTTTTT. It specifies CASSLSNTGELFF.